One and the same sample provided the 32 T cell receptor beta chains below, sequenced in a study of response to subunit inactivated influenza vaccine. Each CDR3 protein gets one entry after TCRdb re-called the RT-PCR reads with MiXCR. The sample shows under 550,000 distinct CDR3 sequences, approximately 7.7% of them seen only once. Material: PBMCs from blood, obtained 23 months after vaccination. The source is a man between 50 and 69 years old who received an inactivated influenza vaccine.

This clonotype was recorded a few times. This rearrangement joins TRBV6-1 to TRBJ2-6; maybe TRBD1 (5 bases). CDR3 size: 13 residues. CDR1 is MNHNS and CDR2 is SASEGT in the germline V gene. Trimming stripped 8 bases from V and 4 bases from J, with 9 bases between. The CDR3 region is CASQGLGANVLTF. The CDR3 DNA follows: TGTGCCAGCCAGGGTCTGGGGGCCAACGTCCTGACTTTC.

This rearrangement joins TRBV10-3 to TRBJ1-2, with D possibly matching TRBD1 (6 bases). This CDR3 contains 14 residues. The V end lost 2 bases, the J end lost 5 bases, and 12 bases lay between the germline ends. Germline V gene sequence: CDR1 ENHRY, CDR2 SYGVKD. The CDR3 DNA sequence: TGTGCCATCAGTGAGCCCGGTCAGGGGTATGGCTACACCTTC. Residues: CAISEPGQGYGYTF.

The table lists this clonotype with many counts. The genes are TRBV6-2 or TRBV6-3 and TRBJ2-3, with 7 nucleotides matching TRBD1. CDR1 and CDR2 (germline): MNHEY, SVGEGT. The CDR3 runs 15 residues. Trimming at V came to 6 bases and at J to 0 bases, leaving 6 bases not matched to a gene. The CDR3: CASRYRGRSTDTQYF. The DNA for the CDR3 is TGTGCCAGCAGGTACAGGGGTCGGAGCACAGATACGCAGTATTTT.

This clonotype was recorded many times. This rearrangement joins TRBV15 to TRBJ2-3; maybe TRBD2 (6 bases). The CDR3 is 14 amino acids. Germline CDR1 and CDR2: LNHNV and YYDKDF (reference sequence). V lost 0 bases and J 4 bases, leaving 8 bases between the germline ends. Here the CDR3 DNA reads TGTGCCACCAGCAGAGATAGACTAGCAGATACGCAGTATTTT. Residues: CATSRDRLADTQYF. Drawing the rest from reference TRBV15 and TRBJ2-3, the complete variable domain is DAMVIQNPRYQVTQFGKPVTLSCSQTLNHNVMYWYQQKSSQAPKLLFHYYDKDFNNEADTPDNFQSRRPNTSFCFLDIRSPGLGDTAMYLCATSRDRLADTQYFGPGTRLTVL.

This clonotype was seen ten or more times. J is TRBJ2-1 and V is TRBV10-3; 9 nucleotides line up with TRBD2. This CDR3 spans 15 amino acids. V gave up 3 bases and J gave up 4 bases; unmatched junction bases: 4. Per germline, CDR1 ENHRY and CDR2 SYGVKD. In DNA, the CDR3 is TGTGCCATCAGTGAAGCGGGGGGCACATACAATGAGCAGTTCTTC. Protein product: CAISEAGGTYNEQFF.

V and J are TRBV10-3 and TRBJ2-5, with TRBD2 matching 14 bases. Per the germline V gene, CDR1 is ENHRY and CDR2 is SYGVKD. The CDR3 has 17 residues. V trimming: 6 bases; J trimming: 0 bases; junction bases outside the gene matches: 6. The CDR3 DNA sequence: TGTGCCATCAGACCAGGACTAGCGGGAGGTTACCAAGAGACCCAGTACTTC. This sequence encodes CAIRPGLAGGYQETQYF.

This clonotype was recorded many times. The V and J genes are TRBV7-9 and TRBJ1-1; D gene unclear. The V gene lost 4 bases and the J gene lost 2 bases, with 8 bases spanning the gap. Germline-derived CDR1 and CDR2 are SEHNR and FQNEAQ (reference sequence). The CDR3 consists of 13 residues. The CDR3 here is CASSSQSNTEAFF. Here the CDR3 DNA reads TGTGCCAGCAGCTCACAGTCAAACACTGAAGCTTTCTTT.

The table lists this clonotype with many counts. The DNA of the CDR3 is TGTGCCAGCAGCTTATCATACGATACGCAGTATTTT. Protein product: CASSLSYDTQYF. The chain recombines TRBV7-6 with TRBJ2-3; the D is unclear. Trimming shortened V by 2 bases and J by 6 bases, and 6 bases separated the two germline ends. CDR1 SGHVS and CDR2 FNYEAQ come from the germline V gene. CDR3 length: 12 amino acids.

This clonotype was found a few times. The chain combines TRBV7-3 with TRBJ2-2, with 11 bases matching TRBD1. V shed 5 bases, J shed 5 bases, and the junction held 10 bases outside the gene matches. Germline-derived CDR1 and CDR2 are SGHTA and FQGTGA. This CDR3 comprises 17 residues. The CDR3 sequence is CASSRSGQGATTGELFF. In DNA, the CDR3 is TGTGCCAGCAGCCGATCCGGACAGGGGGCTACTACCGGGGAGCTGTTTTTT.

V usage is TRBV6-2 or TRBV6-3 and J usage is TRBJ2-7; TRBD2 agrees at 10 bases. V shed 0 bases, J shed 5 bases, and the junction held 4 bases outside the gene matches. Germline CDR1 and CDR2: MNHEY and SVGEGT. CDR3 length: 15 residues. CDR3 protein: CASSYSLAGVHEQYF. CDR3 nucleotides: TGTGCCAGCAGTTACTCCCTAGCGGGAGTTCACGAGCAGTACTTC.

This clonotype was observed many times. The chain is built from TRBV28 and TRBJ1-4; possibly TRBD1 for D (5 bases). Germline V gene sequence: CDR1 MDHEN, CDR2 SYDVKM. The CDR3 contains 17 residues. V lost 3 bases, J lost 4 bases, and 18 bases lay in between. CDR3 DNA: TGTGCCAGCAGTTTCCTTGAGGGACTCGCCTTTAATGAAAAACTGTTTTTT. The encoded protein is CASSFLEGLAFNEKLFF.

A few counts support this clonotype. The V and J genes are TRBV7-2 and TRBJ2-1; TRBD2 matches 10 bases. CDR3 size: 14 residues. V shed 1 base, J shed 10 bases, and the junction held 4 bases outside the gene matches. Germline V gene lookup returns CDR1 SGHTA and CDR2 FQGNSA. This chain's CDR3 is CASSLGLAGIEQFF. CDR3 nucleotides: TGTGCCAGCAGCTTAGGACTAGCGGGTATCGAGCAGTTCTTC.

This clonotype has a handful of counts. The CDR3 DNA is TGTGCCAGCAGTCCCCCTAGGGGGCTCGGCGGGGAGCTGTTTTTT. Amino acids: CASSPPRGLGGELFF. The gene calls are TRBV12-3 or TRBV12-4 and TRBJ2-2; 7 nucleotides line up with TRBD1. V lost 5 bases and J lost 7; bases outside the gene matches: 10. The CDR3 is 15 residues long.

The V and J genes are TRBV7-8 and TRBJ2-5; D remains unclear. The V gene lost 2 bases and the J gene lost 2 bases, with 9 bases spanning the gap. CDR1 is SGHVS and CDR2 is FQNEAQ in the germline V gene. The CDR3 runs 14 residues. The CDR3 nucleotides read TGTGCCAGCAGCTTATTGGTGGTTCAAGAGACCCAGTACTTC. It translates to CASSLLVVQETQYF.

This clonotype came up a few times. The chain uses TRBV12-3 or TRBV12-4 and TRBJ2-5; 9 nucleotides match TRBD2. This CDR3 is 16 amino acids long. Germline trimming cut 6 bases from V and 1 base from J; bases unmatched to any gene: 9. The CDR3 region is CASSRRLAATQETQYF. CDR3 bases: TGTGCCAGCAGCCGTAGACTAGCGGCGACCCAAGAGACCCAGTACTTC.

This clonotype was seen more than once but under ten times. V and J are TRBV20-1 and TRBJ2-5; maybe TRBD2 (5 bases). Germline CDR1 reads DFQATT; CDR2 reads SNEGSKA (reference sequence). There are 13 residues in the CDR3. The germline V and J ends were trimmed by 3 bases and 1 base, with 9 bases remaining between them. CDR3 region: CSARILGQETQYF. The DNA for the CDR3 is TGCAGTGCTAGGATACTAGGCCAAGAGACCCAGTACTTC.

The chain links TRBV5-1 to TRBJ2-1; 8 bases match TRBD2. V was pared by 6 bases and J by 8 bases, with 10 bases of the junction left unmatched. In germline, CDR1 is SGHRS, CDR2 YFSETQ. CDR3 size: 14 residues. The CDR3 region has the DNA TGCGCCAGCAAACCCGGGACTAGTCGTGATGAGCAGTTCTTC. Residues: CASKPGTSRDEQFF.

The V gene is TRBV7-8, the J gene TRBJ1-1; weak D call: TRBD1 (6 bases). V lost 1 base and J lost 4, with 13 bases in between. Germline V gives CDR1 SGHVS, CDR2 FQNEAQ. CDR3 size: 15 residues. The CDR3 here is CASSLESRGSTEAFF. In nucleotides, the CDR3 is TGTGCCAGCAGCTTAGAGTCTAGGGGGAGCACTGAAGCTTTCTTT. The variable domain in full, completed from reference TRBV7-8 and TRBJ1-1, reads GAGVSQSPRYKVAKRGQDVALRCDPISGHVSLFWYQQALGQGPEFLTYFQNEAQLDKSGLPSDRFFAERPEGSVSTLKIQRTQQEDSAVYLCASSLESRGSTEAFFGQGTRLTVV.

This clonotype appeared many times. The gene calls are TRBV7-9 and TRBJ1-3; the D is unclear. V lost 1 base, J lost 0 bases, and 10 bases lay in between. This CDR3 is 16 amino acids long. Germline loops: CDR1 SEHNR, CDR2 FQNEAQ (reference sequence). The CDR3, as DNA: TGTGCCAGCAGCTTAGAGGCGGCGAGCTCTGGAAACACCATATATTTT. This gives the protein CASSLEAASSGNTIYF.

This clonotype was seen only a few times. This chain links TRBV24-1 with TRBJ2-1, with 7 bases lining up with TRBD2. V trimming: 5 bases; J trimming: 9 bases; junction bases outside the gene matches: 6. The CDR3 is 13 amino acids. Germline V gene data show CDR1 as KGHDR and CDR2 as SFDVKD. The CDR3 here is CATSVGGTGEQFF. CDR3 bases: TGTGCCACCAGTGTCGGGGGGACCGGTGAGCAGTTCTTC.

The chain couples TRBV29-1 to TRBJ2-7; TRBD1 matches at 7 bases. The V segment lost 6 bases and the J segment 6 bases; nucleotides outside the gene matches: 5. Germline-derived CDR1 and CDR2 are SQVTM and ANQGSEA. The CDR3 runs to 11 residues. The CDR3 reads CSVGDRLEQYF. The CDR3 DNA reads TGCAGCGTAGGGGACAGACTCGAGCAGTACTTC.

V usage is TRBV4-2 and J usage is TRBJ2-7, with D tentatively TRBD2 (6 bases). Trimming took 0 bases from V and 4 from J, leaving 7 bases between them. This CDR3 spans 13 amino acids. Germline V gene data show CDR1 as LGHNA and CDR2 as YNFKEQ. The CDR3 DNA reads as TGTGCCAGCAGCCAAGACGGGAGTTACGAGCAGTACTTC. As protein: CASSQDGSYEQYF.

J is TRBJ2-1 and V is TRBV25-1, with D perhaps TRBD1 (6 bases). The CDR3 is 15 amino acids. V was trimmed by 4 bases and J by 7 bases, leaving 17 bases between them. Germline assignment: CDR1 MGHDK and CDR2 SYGVNS. The CDR3, as DNA: TGTGCCAGCAGTGCTGGGCAGGGGCTGCGGAATGAGCAGTTCTTC. Protein sequence: CASSAGQGLRNEQFF.

This clonotype was detected a few times. The rearrangement links TRBV18 to TRBJ2-5; maybe TRBD1 (6 bases). This CDR3 spans 16 amino acids. V lost 4 bases and J 0 bases, leaving 15 bases between the germline ends. Germline values: CDR1 KGHSH, CDR2 LQKENI. The CDR3 sequence: CASSQRGHSYQETQYF. The CDR3 DNA is TGTGCCAGCTCACAACGGGGACATTCGTACCAAGAGACCCAGTACTTC.

This clonotype was counted ten times or more. CDR3 residues: CASSSWDSSPLHF. DNA for the CDR3: TGTGCCAGCAGCAGTTGGGACAGTTCACCCCTCCACTTT. This chain connects TRBV7-9 to TRBJ1-6; 7 bases line up with TRBD1. From germline, CDR1 is SEHNR and CDR2 FQNEAQ (reference sequence). The V segment lost 5 bases and the J segment 9 bases; nucleotides outside the gene matches: 4. The CDR3 contains 13 residues.

This clonotype has only a few counts. The rearrangement uses TRBV6-1 and TRBJ2-7; D not certain. V was clipped by 5 bases and J by 2 bases, with 16 bases between them. The CDR3 is 15 amino acids. Per germline, CDR1 MNHNS and CDR2 SASEGT. The CDR3 DNA is TGTGCCAGCAGTACCCCCGTGGCGGAACCCTACGAGCAGTACTTC. Translated, it gives CASSTPVAEPYEQYF.

The DNA of the CDR3 is TGTGCCAGCAGCTTATCACCGGGACAGGGGAACTATGGCTACACCTTC. Its translation is CASSLSPGQGNYGYTF. The chain combines TRBV7-2 with TRBJ1-2, with 10 bases matching TRBD1. The CDR3 extends over 16 amino acids. The trim removed 2 bases at V and 2 bases at J, leaving 5 bases unmatched. Germline-derived CDR1 and CDR2 are SGHTA and FQGNSA. Full variable domain (outside the CDR3, taken from reference TRBV7-2 and TRBJ1-2): GAGVSQSPSNKVTEKGKDVELRCDPISGHTALYWYRQSLGQGLEFLIYFQGNSAPDKSGLPSDRFSAERTGGSVSTLTIQRTQQEDSAVYLCASSLSPGQGNYGYTFGSGTRLTVV.

This chain links TRBV5-5 with TRBJ2-1; 9 bases map to TRBD1. This CDR3 spans 15 amino acids. With V trimmed by 4 bases and J by 3 bases, 5 bases remained unmatched. Per the germline V gene, CDR1 is SGHKS and CDR2 is YYEKEE (reference sequence). The CDR3 DNA is TGTGCCAGCAGCAACGGACAGGGGAACTACAATGAGCAGTTCTTC. Protein sequence: CASSNGQGNYNEQFF.

This clonotype was found a few times. The rearrangement joins TRBV9 to TRBJ1-4; D might be TRBD1 (6 bases). CDR1 and CDR2 from the germline V gene are SGDLS and YYNGEE. There are 17 residues in the CDR3. The germline V and J ends were trimmed by 3 bases and 3 bases, with 18 bases remaining between them. The CDR3: CASSARGGGAPNEKLFF. CDR3 DNA sequence: TGTGCCAGCAGCGCCCGGGGCGGGGGCGCGCCTAATGAAAAACTGTTTTTT.

Many counts were recorded for this clonotype. The chain combines TRBV5-8 with TRBJ2-6; D is tentatively TRBD1 or TRBD2 (6 bases each). The CDR3 runs to 16 residues. Germline lookup yields CDR1 SGHTS and CDR2 YDEGEE. The V gene lost 2 bases and the J gene lost 0 bases, with 9 bases spanning the gap. The CDR3 protein is CASSLKGGSGANVLTF. Written as DNA, the CDR3 is TGTGCCAGCAGCTTAAAGGGGGGCTCTGGGGCCAACGTCCTGACTTTC.

This clonotype came up many times. The chain recombines TRBV5-1 with TRBJ2-1, with D perhaps matching TRBD2 (5 bases). The CDR3 runs to 15 residues. With 9 bases removed from V and 3 bases from J, the gap between germline ends came to 19 bases. The germline V gene encodes CDR1 SGHRS and CDR2 YFSETQ. The CDR3 sequence is CATASEAALYNEQFF. Here the CDR3 DNA reads TGCGCCACCGCAAGTGAAGCGGCCCTCTACAATGAGCAGTTCTTC.

The table lists this clonotype with many counts. V is TRBV28 and J is TRBJ1-6; no clear D gene. The CDR3 is 18 amino acids. Germline lookup yields CDR1 MDHEN and CDR2 SYDVKM. Between the trimmed V and J ends, which lost 1 base and 0 bases, there was a span of 13 bases. The CDR3 loop is CASSLSRGLGSYNSPLHF. The CDR3 DNA is TGTGCCAGCAGTTTATCTCGGGGTTTGGGCTCCTATAATTCACCCCTCCACTTT.